This T cell receptor (beta chain) is from a study of identifying expanded T cells in peripheral blood. Study results and caveats: Variance in clone template counts between approximately 2-week samples significantly increased with total template count across all healthy donors.

V lost 0 bases and J 4 bases, leaving 14 bases between the germline ends. The V gene's germline CDR1 is SGDLS and CDR2 YYNGEE. The CDR3 is made up of 15 amino acids. TCRdb's copy holds only in-frame clones and misses some; the assay was immunoSEQ multiplex PCR. The sample has more than 95,000 clones; roughly 80% are singletons. The count of this clone is one. No antigen is known for it. This sequence was found in a person aged 18 to 75 in good health. Sequencing used blood. The V call is TRBV9, the J call TRBJ2-7; D is uncertain. Here the CDR3 DNA reads TGTGCCAGCAGCGTAGCCCCCCAGCCCAAATACGAGCAGTACTTC. Translated, it gives CASSVAPQPKYEQYF.